A single sample is the source of the 13 T cell receptor beta chains below, sequenced in a study of control samples from healthy donors and cancer patients. Here immunoSEQ multiplex PCR was the method, and the copy in TCRdb shows in-frame clones only, minus some. Of about 160,000 clones listed, 80% to 95% are singletons. The sample taken for sequencing was blood. The receptors here all came from a man aged 18 to 29 in good health.

The chain recombines TRBV12-5 with TRBJ1-5; 10 bases map to TRBD1. The CDR3 has 16 amino acids. Losses at the gene ends were 5 bases for V and 3 bases for J; bases not matched to a gene: 7. Germline V gene sequence: CDR1 LGHNT, CDR2 FRNRAP. The CDR3 DNA reads as TGTGCTAGTGGTCTAGGGGACAGGGGATACAATCAGCCCCAGCATTTT. Translated, it gives CASGLGDRGYNQPQHF.

The rearrangement joins TRBV6-5 to TRBJ2-7, with D uncertain. The CDR3 runs to 15 residues. V was pared by 6 bases and J by 1 base, with 16 bases between. Per germline, CDR1 MNHEY and CDR2 SVGAGI. CDR3 residues: CASSPAVYLSYEQYF. CDR3 nucleotide sequence: TGTGCCAGCAGCCCCGCCGTTTATTTATCCTACGAGCAGTACTTC.

This rearrangement joins TRBV6-2 or TRBV6-3 to TRBJ2-7, with 9 positions matching TRBD2. CDR1 MNHEY and CDR2 SVGEGT come from the germline V gene. Germline trimming cut 2 bases from V and 5 bases from J; bases unmatched to any gene: 13. The CDR3 is made up of 17 amino acids. Written as DNA, the CDR3 is TGTGCCAGCAGTTACCCCGTGGTAGCGGGAGTTTCGGACGAGCAGTACTTC. The encoded protein is CASSYPVVAGVSDEQYF.

This chain connects TRBV5-1 to TRBJ2-1; D assignment may be TRBD1 or TRBD2 (5 bases each). The CDR3 length is 14 residues. V was shortened by 4 bases and J by 6 bases, with 14 bases between the two germline ends. The germline CDR1 and CDR2 sequences are SGHRS and YFSETQ. The CDR3 is CASSVQGGGNEQFF. The CDR3 DNA follows: TGCGCCAGCAGCGTGCAGGGCGGAGGCAATGAGCAGTTCTTC.

CDR3 protein: CASSSQGQGRNEKLFF. CDR3 nucleotides: TGTGCCAGCAGCTCCCAGGGACAGGGTAGAAATGAAAAACTGTTTTTT. The J gene is TRBJ1-4, the V gene TRBV5-4; 9 nucleotides align to TRBD1. V trimming: 3 bases; J trimming: 5 bases; junction bases outside the gene matches: 8. This CDR3 has 16 residues. Germline V gene data show CDR1 as SGHNT and CDR2 as YYREEE (reference sequence).

In nucleotides, the CDR3 is TGTGCCAGCAGCGGACGCGGGGAGAAGGGTGGAGGCTACACCTTC. Its translation is CASSGRGEKGGGYTF. J is TRBJ1-2 and V is TRBV9; D unresolved. The germline CDR1 and CDR2 sequences are SGDLS and YYNGEE. V gave up 3 bases and J gave up 8 bases, with 20 bases separating them. CDR3 length: 15 amino acids.

The chain uses TRBV7-6 and TRBJ2-2, with unresolved D. The CDR3 runs 16 residues. The germline CDR1 and CDR2 sequences are SGHVS and FNYEAQ. V lost 5 bases, J lost 1 base, and 14 bases lay in between. CDR3 coding DNA: TGTGCCAGCAGCCCACGATTGACGGGGAACACCGGGGAGCTGTTTTTT. Its protein is CASSPRLTGNTGELFF.

The chain combines TRBV12-5 with TRBJ1-5; 7 bases are shared with TRBD1. This CDR3 contains 15 residues. CDR1 is LGHNT, CDR2 FRNRAP, per germline. V shed 2 bases and J 5 bases; nucleotides not matched to a gene: 6. The CDR3 DNA follows: TGTGCTAGTGGTTTGAAGGGGGCGGGCGATCAGCCCCAGCATTTT. Encoded protein: CASGLKGAGDQPQHF. The variable domain in full, with the rest retrieved from reference TRBV12-5 and TRBJ1-5, is DARVTQTPRHKVTEMGQEVTMRCQPILGHNTVFWYRQTMMQGLELLAYFRNRAPLDDSGMPKDRFSAEMPDATLATLKIQPSEPRDSAVYFCASGLKGAGDQPQHFGDGTRLSIL.

This clone has just one count. The chain is built from TRBV30 and TRBJ1-3, with D possibly matching TRBD1 (6 bases). V lost 3 bases and J lost 0, with 9 bases in between. The CDR3 loop spans 14 amino acids. The germline gives CDR1 GTSNPN, CDR2 SVGIG (reference sequence). For the CDR3, the DNA is TGTGCCTGGAGGCAGACAGGCTCTGGAAACACCATATATTTT. Its protein is CAWRQTGSGNTIYF.

This chain joins TRBV6-6 and TRBJ2-2; no reliable D call. V gave up 6 bases and J gave up 3 bases, with 14 bases separating them. Germline lookup yields CDR1 MNHNY and CDR2 SVGAGI (reference sequence). CDR3 length: 15 residues. The CDR3, as DNA: TGTGCCAGCAGCGGACGAACTTGGGACACCGGGGAGCTGTTTTTT. Translating it yields CASSGRTWDTGELFF.

The gene calls are TRBV15 and TRBJ2-5, with D maybe TRBD2 (5 bases). The CDR3 is 12 residues long. The ends were cut back, 5 bases at V and 2 bases at J, with 6 bases in the middle. Germline V gene lookup returns CDR1 LNHNV and CDR2 YYDKDF (reference sequence). The CDR3 reads CATSRGQETQYF. As DNA, the CDR3 is TGTGCCACCAGCCGAGGGCAAGAGACCCAGTACTTC.

The chain combines TRBV4-2 with TRBJ2-2, with a weak D call TRBD2 (5 bases). Germline values: CDR1 LGHNA, CDR2 YNFKEQ. V was pared by 0 bases and J by 6 bases, with 14 bases between. CDR3 length: 16 amino acids. The CDR3 protein is CASSQEIASSAGELFF. The CDR3 DNA follows: TGTGCCAGCAGCCAAGAAATCGCTAGCTCCGCCGGGGAGCTGTTTTTT.

Regarding this clone: Germline and junction disagree at one end, which may indicate a read error. The chain employs TRBV7-7 and TRBJ2-5, with TRBD1 as a possible D gene (7 bases). This CDR3 comprises 16 residues. CDR1 SSHAT and CDR2 FNYEAQ come from the germline V gene (reference sequence). CDR3 DNA sequence: TGTGCTAGCAGCCTGAGAAAGACAGGGAGGTTGGAGACCCAGTACTTC. Protein sequence: CASSLRKTGRLETQYF.